This T cell receptor beta chain was captured in a study of shared clonotypes between healthy human individuals (dated by TCRdb to 2019 to 2021). For the study in its entirety: The cohort comprised a couple of women and a few men aged 18 to 49 years. Libraries were prepared and TCR repertoires were sequenced by different laboratories using diverse techniques, in order to increase sequencing depth and limit assay-specific biases. Blood TCR repertoires of a handful of healthy adults were deeply sequenced to estimate repertoire size and the extent of clonotype sharing between individuals. Each donor's leukapheresis produced roughly between roughly 0.85 and 9.5 billion PBMCs.

Healthy HIV-negative adults with no recently reported acute infections or vaccinations were included as donors. All donors were Caucasian adults living in Nashville, Tennessee, USA. In the unsorted samples, some 100 million PBMCs were counted, and genomic DNA was extracted using the QIAamp DNA Blood Mini kit. Blood was collected by leukapheresis, and PBMCs were isolated by Ficoll-Histopaque density gradient centrifugation and then cryopreserved in liquid nitrogen vapor phase. V and J are truncated by 5 bases and 4 bases respectively, leaving an intervening sequence of 12 bases. Sequences MNHEY (CDR1) and SVGAGI (CDR2) are obtained from the germline V gene. From the cysteine through the phenylalanine, the CDR3 covers 14 amino acids. The DNA shown is the 42-base CDR3, in frame from base 1. The full study reports these points: The small number of donors limited the genetic and exposure-history diversity represented. Pairwise subsampling indicated that sequencing depth was expected to affect the degree of clonotype sharing among donors. Sampling was restricted to blood, and TCR repertoires in tissues likely differ from the TCR repertoires found in blood.

As concerns this clone: Its antigen is not yet known. Per-base qualities were not stored, and no clone one base away is much larger.

TCR CDR3 regions were amplified from genomic DNA by multiplex PCR using the deep immunoSEQ assay. For each cell subset, the extracted genomic DNA was distributed evenly across all wells of several immunoSEQ 96-well plates, and each plate served as one replicate. For unsorted PBMC, 300 ng genomic DNA, equal to 30,000 or so T cell genomes, was loaded into each replicate PCR. Unsorted PBMC genomic DNA was sequenced across ten immunoSEQ deep assay plates. The purified libraries were quantified using a Qubit 3.0 fluorometer, sized with a Bioanalyzer 2100, and then quantified again using the KAPA Library Quantification kit. Every immunoSEQ 96-well plate was sequenced on a separate single-read 150-cycle Illumina NextSeq 550 flow cell. Per the authors' processing: Because the immunoSEQ output held only junctional sequences and lacked quality scores, the filtering could not match the filtering applied to full-length reads. Sequences were annotated with PyIR, a Python wrapper for IgBLAST v1.9, and V/J genes and CDR3 were assigned using IMGT germline references. Any read was removed if the V/J assignment was weak (E-value above 1e-6), the CDR3 was missing, or the read contained stop codons, out-of-frame junctions, or ambiguous translated residues. V3J clonotypes were defined as sequences sharing an identical inferred V gene, J gene, and CDR3 amino acid sequence. Percentage overlap between repertoires was computed as shared unique clonotypes divided by the size of the smaller repertoire. Three approaches were used to assess repertoire richness: RTK rarefaction, the Chao1 estimator, and Recon v2.1 estimates of unobserved clonotypes. TCRdb mirrors the immuneACCESS table, restricted to in-frame sequences. Some clones are absent from its copies; in checked studies, under half trace to an unresolved V gene, and the reason for the others is unknown. V and J calls and clone size come straight from that table; D and trimming were deduced from the DNA. This sample gives about half a million clones in total; approximately 78% of them show up just once. In total, the top ten clones hold around 12% of the sample.

This receptor chain uses TRBV6-5 and TRBJ1-3; no D segment can be confidently identified. The TCR comes from a woman aged 40-49 years in good health. Some clones in this sample may be carry-over from other donors' samples. The specimen sequenced was PBMCs. The DNA reads as follows: TGTGCCAGCAGTCGGACCACCACGGGAAACACCATATATTTT. Translated, this is CASSRTTTGNTIYF.